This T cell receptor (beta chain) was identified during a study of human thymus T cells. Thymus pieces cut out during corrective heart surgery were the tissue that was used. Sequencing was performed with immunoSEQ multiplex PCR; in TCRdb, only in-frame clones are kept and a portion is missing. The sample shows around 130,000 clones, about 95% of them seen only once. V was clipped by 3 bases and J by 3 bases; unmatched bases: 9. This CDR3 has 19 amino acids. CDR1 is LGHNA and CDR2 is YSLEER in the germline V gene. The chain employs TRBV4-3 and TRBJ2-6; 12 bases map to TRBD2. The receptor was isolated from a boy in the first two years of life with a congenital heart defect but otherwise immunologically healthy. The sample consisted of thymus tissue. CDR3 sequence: CASSHPSGGAVSGANVLTF. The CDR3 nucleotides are TGCGCCAGCAGCCACCCTAGCGGGGGGGCCGTTAGTGGGGCCAACGTCCTGACTTTC.